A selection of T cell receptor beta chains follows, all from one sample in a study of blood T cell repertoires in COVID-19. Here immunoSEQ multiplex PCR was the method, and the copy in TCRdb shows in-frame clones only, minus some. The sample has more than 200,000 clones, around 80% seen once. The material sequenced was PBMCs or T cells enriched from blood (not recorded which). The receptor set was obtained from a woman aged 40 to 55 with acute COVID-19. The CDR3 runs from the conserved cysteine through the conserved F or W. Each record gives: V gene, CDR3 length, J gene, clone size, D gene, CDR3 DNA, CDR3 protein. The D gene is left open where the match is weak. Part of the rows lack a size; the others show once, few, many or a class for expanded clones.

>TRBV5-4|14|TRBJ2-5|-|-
TGTGCCAGCAGCTTGGCTGGCAACCAAGAGACCCAGTACTTC
CASSLAGNQETQYF
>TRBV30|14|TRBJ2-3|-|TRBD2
TGTGCCTGGGGTCTACTAGGACTAGGGGATACGCAGTATTTT
CAWGLLGLGDTQYF
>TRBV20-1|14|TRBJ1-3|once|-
TGCAGTGCTAGTTCCGGGGTCTCTGGAAACACCATATATTTT
CSASSGVSGNTIYF
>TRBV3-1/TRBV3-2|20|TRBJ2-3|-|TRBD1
TGTGCCAGCAGCCAAGAACAGGGGGAACTAAGAATATCTAGCACAGATACGCAGTATTTT
CASSQEQGELRISSTDTQYF
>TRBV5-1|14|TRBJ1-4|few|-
TGCGCCAGCAGGGGTTCAGGAGGGAATGAAAAACTGTTTTTT
CASRGSGGNEKLFF
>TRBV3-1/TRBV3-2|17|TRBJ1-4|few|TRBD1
TGTGCCAGCAGCCAAGATCGGAACAGGGGGGGTAATGAAAAACTGTTTTTT
CASSQDRNRGGNEKLFF
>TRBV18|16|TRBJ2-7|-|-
TGTGCCAGCTCACCAGCGGCACGACAGTTTACCTACGAGCAGTACTTC
CASSPAARQFTYEQYF
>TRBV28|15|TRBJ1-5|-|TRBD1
TGTGCCAGCAGATCCTACGGGACAGGAAATCAGCCCCAGCATTTT
CASRSYGTGNQPQHF
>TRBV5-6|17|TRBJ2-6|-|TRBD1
TGTGCCAGCGTGCTTGCGGCAGGGGGCTCTGGGGCCAACGTCCTGACTTTC
CASVLAAGGSGANVLTF
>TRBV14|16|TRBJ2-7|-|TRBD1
TGTGCCAGCAGCCAAGATCGGGGACAGGGATCCTACGAGCAGTACTTC
CASSQDRGQGSYEQYF
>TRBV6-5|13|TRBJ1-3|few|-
TGTGCCAGCACTCGGGACATTGGAAACACCATATATTTT
CASTRDIGNTIYF
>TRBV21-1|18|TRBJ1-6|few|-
TGTGCCAGCAGCACCCAATCCCTCCGGGACGTGGGAGGTTCACCCCTCCACTTT
CASSTQSLRDVGGSPLHF
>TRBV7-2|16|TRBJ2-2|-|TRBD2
TGTGCCAGCAGCCGGACTAGCGGGGGCCACACCGGGGAGCTGTTTTTT
CASSRTSGGHTGELFF
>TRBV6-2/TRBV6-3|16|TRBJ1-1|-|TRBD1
TGTGCCAGCAGTTCGACAGGGCCTTTTATGAACACTGAAGCTTTCTTT
CASSSTGPFMNTEAFF
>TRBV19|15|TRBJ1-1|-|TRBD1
TGTGCCAGTAGTACTACGCCGACAGGGTACACTGAAGCTTTCTTT
CASSTTPTGYTEAFF
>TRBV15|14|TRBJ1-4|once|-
TGTGCCACCAGCGGGGGACACATTAATGAAAAACTGTTTTTT
CATSGGHINEKLFF
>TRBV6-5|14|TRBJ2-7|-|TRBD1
TGTGCCAGCAGCCCGACAGGGGGACCATACGAGCAGTACTTC
CASSPTGGPYEQYF
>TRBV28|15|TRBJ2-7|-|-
TGTGCCAGCAGTTTACCCGCGGGCCATCATGGGGAGCAGTACTTC
CASSLPAGHHGEQYF
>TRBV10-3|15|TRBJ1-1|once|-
TGTGCCATCAGTCCCAGGGGCGGACCGAACACTGAAGCTTTCTTT
CAISPRGGPNTEAFF
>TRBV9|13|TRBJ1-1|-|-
TGTGCCAGCAGCACCCGACAGGCGGCTGAAGCTTTCTTT
CASSTRQAAEAFF
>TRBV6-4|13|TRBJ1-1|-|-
TGTGCCAGCAGCCGCGTCGCGGACACTGAAGCTTTCTTT
CASSRVADTEAFF
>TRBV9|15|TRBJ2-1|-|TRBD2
TGTGCCAGCAGCGTAGGGGTAGCGGGAGCAAGTGAGCAGTTCTTC
CASSVGVAGASEQFF
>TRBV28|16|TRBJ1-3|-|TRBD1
TGTGCCAGCAGTTTACAAGACAGGGGAGGTGGAAACACCATATATTTT
CASSLQDRGGGNTIYF
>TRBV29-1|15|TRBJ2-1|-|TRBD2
TGCAGCGTTCCCCTACTGCCGGGACTAGCGGGACTTCAGTTCTTC
CSVPLLPGLAGLQFF
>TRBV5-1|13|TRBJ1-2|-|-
TGCGCCAGCAGCCTACGGGGGGCCGGTGGCTACACCTTC
CASSLRGAGGYTF
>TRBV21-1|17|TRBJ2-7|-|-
TGTGCCAGCAGGGGCCTGGGGGCAGGGAATAGTTCCTACGAGCAGTACTTC
CASRGLGAGNSSYEQYF
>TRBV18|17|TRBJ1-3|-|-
TGTGCCAGCTCACCACGTACAGGATTAGACTCTGGAAACACCATATATTTT
CASSPRTGLDSGNTIYF
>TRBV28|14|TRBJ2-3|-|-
TGTGCCAGCAGTCCCTCGACTTACTCAGATACGCAGTATTTT
CASSPSTYSDTQYF
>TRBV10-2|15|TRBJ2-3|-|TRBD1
TGCGCCAGCAGTGAGCCAGGGGGATCGGGGGATACGCAGTATTTT
CASSEPGGSGDTQYF
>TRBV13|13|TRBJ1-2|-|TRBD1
TGTGCCAGCAGCGGCCAGGGGGCGCGGGGCTACACCTTC
CASSGQGARGYTF
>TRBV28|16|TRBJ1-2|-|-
TGTGCCAGCAGTCGCTCCGACAGGATCGCTAACTATGGCTACACCTTC
CASSRSDRIANYGYTF
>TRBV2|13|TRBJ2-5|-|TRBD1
TGTGCCAGTATACAGGGGAGACAAGAGACCCAGTACTTC
CASIQGRQETQYF
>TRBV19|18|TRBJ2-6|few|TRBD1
TGTGCCAGTAGTATACCCGGGACAGGGAATGCTGGGGCCAACGTCCTGACTTTC
CASSIPGTGNAGANVLTF
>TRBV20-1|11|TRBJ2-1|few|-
TGCAGTGCTCTACTAGGGCATGAGCAGTTCTTC
CSALLGHEQFF
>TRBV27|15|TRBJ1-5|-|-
TGTGCCAGCAGGAGTTTAGTGGACATCTATCAGCCCCAGCATTTT
CASRSLVDIYQPQHF
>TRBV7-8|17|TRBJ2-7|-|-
TGTGCCAGCAGCCGCGGGGCGGGGATCACCCCCTCCTACGAGCAGTACTTC
CASSRGAGITPSYEQYF
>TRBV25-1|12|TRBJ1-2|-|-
TGTGCCAGCACCCCAGGGGATGTTGGCTACACCTTC
CASTPGDVGYTF
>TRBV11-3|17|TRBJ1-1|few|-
TGTGCCAGCAGCTCAGGAATTACAGGGATGGGGAACACTGAAGCTTTCTTT
CASSSGITGMGNTEAFF
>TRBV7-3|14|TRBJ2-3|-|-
TGTGCCAGCAGCCAAAGTATACAGTCTAATACGCAGTATTTT
CASSQSIQSNTQYF
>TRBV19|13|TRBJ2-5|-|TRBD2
TGTGCCAGCACTAGCGGATTCCAAGAGACCCAGTACTTC
CASTSGFQETQYF
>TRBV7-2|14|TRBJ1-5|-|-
TGTGCCAGTTCTCAGGAAGGAGGTAATCAGCCCCAGCATTTT
CASSQEGGNQPQHF
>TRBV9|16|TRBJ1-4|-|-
TGTGCCAGCAGCGCGGAACGAGACAGACCAAGGGAAAAACTGTTTTTT
CASSAERDRPREKLFF
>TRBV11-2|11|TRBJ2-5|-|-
TGTGCCAGCAGCCCCGGAGAGACCCAGTACTTC
CASSPGETQYF
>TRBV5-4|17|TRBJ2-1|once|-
TGTGCCAGCAGTCAAGAGCTTGGCAGGGCCTCCTACAATGAGCAGTTCTTC
CASSQELGRASYNEQFF
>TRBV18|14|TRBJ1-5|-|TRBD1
TGTGCCAGCTCATCAGGACAGGGCGATCAGCCCCAGCATTTT
CASSSGQGDQPQHF
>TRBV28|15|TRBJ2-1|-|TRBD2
TGTGCCAGCAGGATTAGCGGGGGCCGGCGTCATGAGCAGTTCTTC
CASRISGGRRHEQFF
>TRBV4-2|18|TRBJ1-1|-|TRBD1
TGTGCCAGCAGCCAAGCAGTCGGGACAGGGAGGATGAACACTGAAGCTTTCTTT
CASSQAVGTGRMNTEAFF
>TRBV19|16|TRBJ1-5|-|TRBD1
TGTGCCAGTAGTTCCGGGGACAGGGGTTTGACTCAGCCCCAGCATTTT
CASSSGDRGLTQPQHF
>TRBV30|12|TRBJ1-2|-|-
TGTGCCTGGAGTGACAGGGCCTATGGCTACACCTTC
CAWSDRAYGYTF
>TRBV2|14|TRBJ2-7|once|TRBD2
TGTGCCAGCAGTGAGGAGCGGGGGGGCTACGAGCAGTACTTC
CASSEERGGYEQYF
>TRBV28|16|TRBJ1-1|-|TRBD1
TGTGCCAGCAGTTCCGTAGACAGGGTCCCGAACACTGAAGCTTTCTTT
CASSSVDRVPNTEAFF
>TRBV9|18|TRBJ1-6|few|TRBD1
TGTGCCAGCAGCGGGGACAGGGGGCTCTCGGAGGGGAATTCACCCCTCCACTTT
CASSGDRGLSEGNSPLHF
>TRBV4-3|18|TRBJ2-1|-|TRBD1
TGCGCCAGCACGCGGGACAGGCTATCGGACGGGTACTACAATGAGCAGTTCTTC
CASTRDRLSDGYYNEQFF
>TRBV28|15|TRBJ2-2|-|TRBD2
TGTGCCAGCAGTTTAGCGGGAGTGAACACCGGGGAGCTGTTTTTT
CASSLAGVNTGELFF
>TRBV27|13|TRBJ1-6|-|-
TGTGCCAGCAGTTTCCGGGGTAATTCACCCCTCCACTTT
CASSFRGNSPLHF